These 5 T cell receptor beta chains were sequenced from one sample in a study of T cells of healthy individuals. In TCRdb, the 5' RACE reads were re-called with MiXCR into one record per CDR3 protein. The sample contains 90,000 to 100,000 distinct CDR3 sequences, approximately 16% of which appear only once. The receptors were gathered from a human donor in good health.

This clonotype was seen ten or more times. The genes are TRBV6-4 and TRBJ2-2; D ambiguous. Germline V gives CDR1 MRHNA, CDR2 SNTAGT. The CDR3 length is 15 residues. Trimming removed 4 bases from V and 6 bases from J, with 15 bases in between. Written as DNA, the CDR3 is TGTGCCAGCAGTGCCTACGGCTACCCACCCGGGGAGCTGTTTTTT. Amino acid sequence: CASSAYGYPPGELFF.

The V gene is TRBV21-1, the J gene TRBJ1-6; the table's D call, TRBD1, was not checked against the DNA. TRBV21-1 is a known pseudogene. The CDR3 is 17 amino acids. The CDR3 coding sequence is TGTGCCAGCAGCAAAGAGAGGAGACAGGGTTATAATTCACCCCTCCACTTT. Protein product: CASSKERRQGYNSPLHF.

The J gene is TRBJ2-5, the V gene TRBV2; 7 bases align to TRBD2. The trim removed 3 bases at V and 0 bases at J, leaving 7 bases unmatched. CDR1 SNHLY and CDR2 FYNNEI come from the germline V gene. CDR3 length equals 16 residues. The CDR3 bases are TGTGCCAGCAGTGAGGACGCCGGGGGGTACCAAGAGACCCAGTACTTC. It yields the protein CASSEDAGGYQETQYF.

CDR3 bases: TGTGCCAGCAGTTCGACAGGGTGGGGCTATGGCTACACCTTC. It codes for CASSSTGWGYGYTF. The chain combines TRBV6-2 or TRBV6-3 with TRBJ1-2, with 7 bases lining up with TRBD1. V dropped 4 bases and J dropped 4; count of bases not matched to a gene: 6. The V gene's germline CDR1 is MNHEY and CDR2 SVGEGT. The CDR3 runs to 14 residues.

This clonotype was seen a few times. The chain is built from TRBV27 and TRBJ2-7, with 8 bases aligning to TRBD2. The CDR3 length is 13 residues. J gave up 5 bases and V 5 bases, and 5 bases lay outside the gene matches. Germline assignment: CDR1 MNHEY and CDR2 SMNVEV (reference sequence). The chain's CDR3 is CASSRTSLNEQYF. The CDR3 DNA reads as TGTGCCAGCAGTAGGACTAGCCTGAACGAGCAGTACTTC.